This T cell receptor (beta chain) emerged from a study of T cells in Graves' hyperthyroidism and ophthalmopathy. The ends were cut back, 5 bases at V and 3 bases at J, with 16 bases in the middle. Germline CDR1 and CDR2: MNHEY and SVGEGT. The CDR3 runs to 16 residues. The investigators amplified TCR beta CDR3 regions from RNA transcripts. The HTBI primer set drove a first-round RT-PCR of the TCR CDR3. TCRdb used MiXCR to reprocess the multiplex PCR reads, holding one entry per CDR3 protein. The data contain 470,000 or so distinct CDR3 sequences, roughly 20% of them seen just once; the ten biggest clones take up more than 25%.

The V call is TRBV6-2 or TRBV6-3, the J call TRBJ2-2; D call uncertain. Sequencing was carried out using blood. This receptor was obtained from a young man with Graves' hyperthyroidism. The CDR3 DNA is TGTGCCAGCAGTCACACACCGCACAGATACACCGGGGAGCTGTTTTTT. Its translation is CASSHTPHRYTGELFF.